This entry features one T cell receptor (beta chain) sequence. Its antigen remains unknown. The data originate from a study of T cells after yellow fever vaccination. CDR1 MDHEN and CDR2 SYDVKM come from the germline V gene. CDR3 length: 12 residues. V was shortened by 4 bases and J by 6 bases, with 8 bases between the two germline ends. TCRdb analysed the 5' RACE reads with MiXCR anew, one entry per CDR3 protein. The table has 250,000 to 300,000 distinct CDR3 sequences, roughly 13% seen once; the top ten hold roughly 0.5%. Study-wide points: Contaminating bulk clonotypes could be abundant in FACS-sorted repertoires.

The sequence came from a man aged 30 to 39 who received the YFV17D yellow fever vaccine. The sequenced sample was CD4+ T cells sorted from PBMCs, obtained 45 days after the yellow fever booster vaccination. This chain connects TRBV28 to TRBJ2-3, with no clear D. The CDR3 region is CASSSQVDTQYF. CDR3 nucleotides: TGTGCCAGCAGTTCCCAGGTGGATACGCAGTATTTT.